The 20 T cell receptor beta chains below all came from one sample that was sequenced in a study of T cell responses to AZD1222 COVID-19 vaccine. Repertoires were generated with immunoSEQ multiplex PCR, while TCRdb's copy carries only in-frame clones and drops some. The sample lists 150,000 to 200,000 clones, 94% seen once, with approximately 0.6% in the top ten. Sequencing used peripheral blood, obtained on day 0 of AZD1222 vaccination. The receptors originated from an adult in good health.

This chain uses TRBV2 with TRBJ2-2, with 11 bases fitting TRBD2. The V and J ends lost 2 bases and 6 bases, in that order; junction bases with no gene match: 8. The CDR3 covers 17 residues. In germline, CDR1 is SNHLY, CDR2 FYNNEI. The CDR3 spells CASSEFRLAGGSGELFF. CDR3 nucleotides: TGTGCCAGCAGTGAATTCCGCCTAGCGGGAGGTTCCGGGGAGCTGTTTTTT.

The rearrangement uses TRBV20-1 and TRBJ1-1; no clear D gene. The V gene's germline CDR1 is DFQATT and CDR2 SNEGSKA (reference sequence). The CDR3 extends over 12 amino acids. Trimming took 3 bases from V and 0 from J, leaving 5 bases between them. The CDR3 DNA is TGCAGTGCTAGTCCAGTGAACACTGAAGCTTTCTTT. Protein sequence: CSASPVNTEAFF.

The sample holds one count of this clone. The V gene is TRBV29-1, the J gene TRBJ2-1; tentative D call: TRBD2 (7 bases). The germline gives CDR1 SQVTM, CDR2 ANQGSEA. Trimming took 4 bases from V and 10 from J, leaving 17 bases between them. The CDR3 contains 13 residues. DNA for the CDR3: TGCAGCGTTGTGAGGTGGGGGGGCGAGGAGCAGTTCTTC. Translation: CSVVRWGGEEQFF.

This clone was seen once. The V gene is TRBV5-1, the J gene TRBJ2-7, with TRBD1 as a possible D gene (5 bases). The germline CDR1 and CDR2 sequences are SGHRS and YFSETQ. The CDR3 runs to 12 residues. Trimming stripped 4 bases from V and 6 bases from J, with 11 bases between. In DNA, the CDR3 is TGCGCCAGCAGCCCCTGGCAGGGCGAGCAGTACTTC. It encodes CASSPWQGEQYF.

The V and J genes are TRBV18 and TRBJ2-2, with D unresolved. Trimming stripped 6 bases from V and 2 bases from J, with 7 bases between. The germline CDR1 and CDR2 sequences are KGHSH and LQKENI. The CDR3 spans 13 residues. As DNA, the CDR3 is TGTGCCAGCTCCGGGTCAAACACCGGGGAGCTGTTTTTT. Its translation is CASSGSNTGELFF.

The rearrangement uses TRBV9 and TRBJ2-3; TRBD2 matches 7 bases. This CDR3 is built from 15 residues. J was trimmed by 2 bases and V by 0 bases; bases with no gene match: 3. The V gene's germline CDR1 is SGDLS and CDR2 YYNGEE. Written as DNA, the CDR3 is TGTGCCAGCAGCGTAGGCGGGAGCGACACAGATACGCAGTATTTT. Its protein is CASSVGGSDTDTQYF.

The chain links TRBV14 to TRBJ1-1; tentatively, D is TRBD1 (6 bases). Trimming removed 2 bases from V and 1 base from J, with 11 bases in between. CDR3 length: 15 residues. Germline V lookup: CDR1 SGHDN, CDR2 FVKESK. Here the CDR3 reads CASSQPGHGNTEAFF. The CDR3 region has the DNA TGTGCCAGCAGCCAACCGGGACACGGGAACACTGAAGCTTTCTTT.

The chain recombines TRBV3-1 (or the pseudogene TRBV3-2) with TRBJ2-7; TRBD1 aligns across 8 bases. CDR1 and CDR2 from the germline V gene are LGHDT and YNNKEL (reference sequence). There are 15 residues in the CDR3. Germline trimming cut 2 bases from V and 5 bases from J; bases unmatched to any gene: 8. The CDR3 loop is CASSQRGDRGHEQYF. CDR3 nucleotides: TGTGCCAGCAGCCAACGGGGCGACAGGGGCCACGAGCAGTACTTC.

The chain uses TRBV5-4 and TRBJ2-5, with 9 nucleotides matching TRBD1. Germline V gene data show CDR1 as SGHNT and CDR2 as YYREEE (reference sequence). The CDR3 spans 13 residues. The V segment lost 4 bases and the J segment 3 bases; nucleotides outside the gene matches: 1. CDR3 DNA: TGTGCCAGCAGCAGGACAGGGGAAGAGACCCAGTACTTC. Translation gives CASSRTGEETQYF.

The chain carries TRBV5-6 and TRBJ2-2; D remains unclear. Germline assignment: CDR1 SGHDT and CDR2 YYEEEE. Trimming removed 9 bases at V and 0 bases at J, with 15 bases between. The length of the CDR3 is 15 residues. This chain's CDR3 is CATHPKGANTGELFF. Written as DNA, the CDR3 is TGTGCCACCCACCCCAAGGGCGCGAACACCGGGGAGCTGTTTTTT.

This chain connects TRBV7-9 to TRBJ2-2; perhaps TRBD1 as D (6 bases). V lost 5 bases and J lost 6, with 16 bases in between. Germline V gene lookup returns CDR1 SEHNR and CDR2 FQNEAQ (reference sequence). There are 15 residues in the CDR3. Written as DNA, the CDR3 is TGTGCCAGCAGCCTACCGTCAGACAGGCCCGGGGAGCTGTTTTTT. Encoded protein: CASSLPSDRPGELFF.

The chain recombines TRBV5-4 with TRBJ1-3; the D is unclear. Germline V gene sequence: CDR1 SGHNT, CDR2 YYREEE (reference sequence). CDR3 size: 18 residues. V was shortened by 3 bases and J by 2 bases, with 21 bases between the two germline ends. CDR3 protein: CASSSLGVGRYAGNTIYF. DNA of the CDR3: TGTGCCAGCAGCTCCCTTGGAGTGGGGAGGTACGCTGGAAACACCATATATTTT.

The chain links TRBV27 to TRBJ1-2; D uncertain. CDR1 is MNHEY, CDR2 SMNVEV, per germline (reference sequence). V lost 3 bases, J lost 4 bases, and 9 bases lay in between. The length of the CDR3 is 13 residues. The CDR3 DNA follows: TGTGCCAGCAGTTTGGGCGTACTCTATGGCTACACCTTC. Protein sequence: CASSLGVLYGYTF.

The chain combines TRBV28 with TRBJ1-5, with D maybe TRBD1 (5 bases). Trimming cost V 1 base and J 3 bases, with 19 bases left between them. The CDR3 is 18 amino acids. Germline V gene lookup returns CDR1 MDHEN and CDR2 SYDVKM. The CDR3: CASSLFLVKRGDNQPQHF. CDR3 nucleotide sequence: TGTGCCAGCAGTTTATTCCTTGTTAAGAGGGGAGACAATCAGCCCCAGCATTTT.

This chain uses TRBV2 with TRBJ2-1; either TRBD1 or TRBD2 may fit D (5 bases each). CDR1 SNHLY and CDR2 FYNNEI come from the germline V gene. This CDR3 is built from 14 residues. V lost 8 bases and J 6 bases, leaving 17 bases between the germline ends. DNA for the CDR3: TGTGCCAGCTGTGGGGGTACAGCTCCCAATGAGCAGTTCTTC. Residues: CASCGGTAPNEQFF.

The chain has TRBV4-2 and TRBJ2-1, with D maybe TRBD2 (5 bases). Germline V CDR1 and CDR2: LGHNA, YNFKEQ. This CDR3 contains 16 residues. The V end lost 3 bases, the J end lost 5 bases, and 17 bases lay between the germline ends. The CDR3 region is CASSQSPSTDHNEQFF. The CDR3 region has the DNA TGTGCCAGCAGCCAGAGCCCTAGCACCGACCACAATGAGCAGTTCTTC.

This CDR3 reads CASSQVPRVEKLFF. Here the CDR3 DNA reads TGCGCCAGCAGCCAAGTTCCGCGTGTAGAAAAACTGTTTTTT. The chain recombines TRBV4-1 with TRBJ1-4, with unresolved D. CDR1 and CDR2 from the germline V gene are MGHRA and YSYEKL. CDR3 length: 14 amino acids. V was shortened by 1 base and J by 8 bases, with 11 bases between the two germline ends.

The chain uses TRBV3-1 (or the pseudogene TRBV3-2) and TRBJ1-3; 7 nucleotides line up with TRBD1. Trimming at V came to 4 bases and at J to 2 bases, leaving 2 bases not matched to a gene. The germline V gene has CDR1 LGHDT and CDR2 YNNKEL (reference sequence). The CDR3 extends over 14 amino acids. CDR3 sequence: CASSPGTAGNTIYF. DNA for the CDR3: TGTGCCAGCAGCCCAGGGACAGCTGGAAACACCATATATTTT.

The chain carries TRBV29-1 and TRBJ2-3; perhaps TRBD2 as D (5 bases). The ends were cut back, 4 bases at V and 2 bases at J, with 16 bases in the middle. The length of the CDR3 is 15 residues. Germline V lookup: CDR1 SQVTM, CDR2 ANQGSEA. CDR3 in DNA: TGCAGCGTTGTCACTCCAGCGGAAAACACAGATACGCAGTATTTT. It translates to CSVVTPAENTDTQYF.

This chain links TRBV14 with TRBJ2-1; no definite D call. With 4 bases removed from V and 6 bases from J, the gap between germline ends came to 10 bases. CDR1 SGHDN and CDR2 FVKESK come from the germline V gene. The CDR3 has 13 residues. The CDR3 nucleotides are TGTGCCAGCAGCCTCACAGCCCTCAATGAGCAGTTCTTC. As protein: CASSLTALNEQFF.